This T cell receptor (beta chain) was recorded in a study of human T cells and chemical hapten exposure. Study in general: Per-sample TCR yield variation was attributed mainly to small pooled library volume differences.

Study-level results: No change in TCRs above 1 in 1000 frequency was produced by DPC sensitization.

In the library, unique molecular identifiers were attached to individual cDNA molecules. In the source study's methods: Between about 23,224 and 700,000 TCRs appeared in each sample, and the median stood at about 93,000. TCRdb called the reads again in MiXCR, with one record for every CDR3 protein. The V and J calls and clone size come from TCRdb's table, not from the authors' own analysis. The table includes about 120,000 distinct CDR3 sequences, around 8.5% detected once. Unfractionated whole blood yielded total RNA. The CDR3 has 15 residues. Per germline, CDR1 MNHNS and CDR2 SASEGT. V lost 5 bases to trimming and J lost 1 base, with 15 bases between them. About this clonotype: The antigen remains undetermined.

This receptor was obtained from a human donor in good health. Some clones in this sample may be carry-over from other donors' samples. Sample: whole blood. The rearrangement links TRBV6-1 to TRBJ2-7; no firm D call. The CDR3 sequence: CASSLQPTVSYEQYF. CDR3 in DNA: TGTGCCAGCAGTTTACAGCCAACCGTTTCCTACGAGCAGTACTTC.